This T cell receptor (beta chain) was captured in a study of cytomegalovirus exposure and HLA in healthy donors. Overall study findings and caveats: Presence/absence analyses rested on an assumption that sequencing depth was roughly uniform across donors. Overall, some 160 TCR beta chains were annotated as cytomegalovirus-associated.

The J segment lost 5 bases and the V segment lost 3 bases, leaving 8 bases of the junction unmatched. There are 15 residues in the CDR3. The germline V gene has CDR1 SGHTA and CDR2 FQGNSA. A remark on this clone: Its antigen is undetermined.

The PCR ran on 60 Vbeta and 13 Jbeta primers. The method was immunoSEQ multiplex PCR; TCRdb's version includes in-frame clones alone and lacks a portion of them. The table lists about 130,000 clones, approximately 80% of them singletons. The clonotype originates from a middle-aged woman in good health and CMV-seronegative. The gene calls are TRBV7-2 and TRBJ2-7, with 9 bases aligning to TRBD1. Sequencing was done on a sample of PBMCs. In DNA form, the CDR3 reads TGTGCCAGCAGCTTCCTGGGACAGGGATATGACGAGCAGTACTTC. Residues: CASSFLGQGYDEQYF.